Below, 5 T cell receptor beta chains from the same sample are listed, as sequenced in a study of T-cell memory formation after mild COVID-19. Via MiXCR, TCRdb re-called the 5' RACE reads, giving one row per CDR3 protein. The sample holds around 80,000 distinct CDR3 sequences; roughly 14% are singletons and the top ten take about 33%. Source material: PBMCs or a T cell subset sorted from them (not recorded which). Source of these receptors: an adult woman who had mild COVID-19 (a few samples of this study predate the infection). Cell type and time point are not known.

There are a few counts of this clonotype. CDR3 coding DNA: TGTGCCAGCAGCCTGGACAGGGATGAGACTGAAGCTTTCTTT. Translating gives CASSLDRDETEAFF. The chain joins TRBV5-6 to TRBJ1-1; 8 nucleotides agree with TRBD1. Losses at the gene ends were 4 bases for V and 5 bases for J; bases not matched to a gene: 7. The V gene's germline CDR1 is SGHDT and CDR2 YYEEEE. This CDR3 spans 14 amino acids.

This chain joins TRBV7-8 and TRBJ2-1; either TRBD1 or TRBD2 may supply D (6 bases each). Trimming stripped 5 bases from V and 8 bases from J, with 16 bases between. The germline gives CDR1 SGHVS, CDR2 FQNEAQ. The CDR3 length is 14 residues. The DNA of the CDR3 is TGTGCCAGCAGCAGGAGGGGGGTCGGTGATGAGCAGTTCTTC. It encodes CASSRRGVGDEQFF.

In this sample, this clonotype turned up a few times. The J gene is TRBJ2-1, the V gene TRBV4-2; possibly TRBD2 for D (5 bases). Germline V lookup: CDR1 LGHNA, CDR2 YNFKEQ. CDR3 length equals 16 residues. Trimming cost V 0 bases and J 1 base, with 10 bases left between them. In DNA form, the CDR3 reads TGTGCCAGCAGCCAAGAATGGGAGCGATCCTACAATGAGCAGTTCTTC. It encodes CASSQEWERSYNEQFF.

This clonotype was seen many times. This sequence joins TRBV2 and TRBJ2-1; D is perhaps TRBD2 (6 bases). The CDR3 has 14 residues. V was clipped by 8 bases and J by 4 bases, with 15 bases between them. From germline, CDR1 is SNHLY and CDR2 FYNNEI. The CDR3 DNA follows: TGTGCCAGCGGAGCGGGCTCTGGGTACAATGAGCAGTTCTTC. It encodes CASGAGSGYNEQFF. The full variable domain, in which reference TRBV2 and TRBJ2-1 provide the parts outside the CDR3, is EPEVTQTPSHQVTQMGQEVILRCVPISNHLYFYWYRQILGQKVEFLVSFYNNEISEKSEIFDDQFSVERPDGSNFTLKIRSTKLEDSAMYFCASGAGSGYNEQFFGPGTRLTVL.

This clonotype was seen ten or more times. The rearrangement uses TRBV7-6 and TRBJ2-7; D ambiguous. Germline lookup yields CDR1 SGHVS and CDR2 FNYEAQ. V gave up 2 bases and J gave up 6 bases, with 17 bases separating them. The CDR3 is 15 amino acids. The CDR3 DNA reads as TGTGCCAGCAGCTTAATTGCGGACCTGGGATCCGAGCAGTACTTC. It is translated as CASSLIADLGSEQYF.